This TCR beta chain was identified during a study of blood T cell repertoires in COVID-19 (dated by TCRdb to the early 2020s). With regard to the full study: The collaborator samples originated in the United States, Italy and Spain and spanned the acute and convalescent phases of COVID-19. The material from the prospective study consisted of cDNA or gDNA derived from T cells, B-cell-depleted T cells, or PBMCs. Deeply sampled blood TCRbeta repertoires from subjects exposed to, actively infected with, or recovered from COVID-19 were included in the dataset. The repertoires were released in a freely available public database meant as a resource for research on the immune response to SARS-CoV-2. Samples came from the ongoing ImmuneRACE study (first 160 participants) plus 1,254 subjects from 6 global collaborators. Sample metadata almost always included a de-identified subject ID, COVID-19 status, age in years and sex. HLA class I and class II types, where available, came from metadata supplied by the sample provider rather than from assay-based typing. Results and caveats for the whole study, not just this receptor: How much clinical and demographic metadata was included differed by source and by participant, and the metadata was provided uncurated.

V is cut by 6 bases and J by 0 bases, and the space between the germline ends is 12 bases. The CDR3 measures 15 amino acids from cysteine to phenylalanine. The kept DNA is CDR3 alone, 45 bases in frame from the first base. The germline V gene yields MNHEY for CDR1 and SVGAGI for CDR2. Each collaborating institution followed its own protocols to collect whole blood in K2EDTA tubes. For TCRbeta analysis, collaborators shipped samples in one of three forms: frozen whole blood, isolated PBMCs, or DNA extracted from either of those sample types. TCRbeta CDR3 regions were amplified from genomic DNA using the immunoSEQ Assay, a bias-controlled multiplex PCR. Concerning the study's data processing: The number of nucleated cells in each sample was estimated from the amplification of reference gene primers within the assay. To quantify the absolute abundance of each unique TCRbeta CDR3 rearrangement, sequence reads were collapsed and filtered. Productive Simpson clonality was computed per sample as the square root of Simpson's diversity index over productive rearrangements. In its TCRdb copy, this immuneACCESS table keeps in-frame sequences only and misses some clones. Where compared with another copy, unresolved V genes explain less than half of these, and the others have no known cause. D and trimming were read from the DNA, whereas the V and J calls and clone size are those reported in that table. A total of fewer than 90,000 clones appear in this sample, 84% of them only once. 10% to 15% of the sample lies in the top ten.

As regards this clone: Its antigen is still unknown. Base qualities are missing; no much larger clone stands one base away.

Here the chain combines TRBV6-5 and TRBJ1-5, with no confident D gene call. The sequencing sample was made of peripheral blood. This receptor was taken from a human donor in a cohort sampled during active COVID-19. The DNA is as follows: TGTGCCAGCAGATCCGGGAGCTATAGCAATCAGCCCCAGCATTTT. It translates to CASRSGSYSNQPQHF.